The clone carrying this TCR beta chain has only a few counts. What it binds is unknown. An Oncomine TCR Beta short-read assay was used to sequence the DNA from cultured CD4+ T cells. TCRdb recomputed calls from the PCR reads with MiXCR, one row per CDR3 protein. Of about 14,000 distinct CDR3 sequences in the sample, around 75% were seen once. Treatment defined: approximately 9-day PBMC culture with coronavirus spike peptide pools or control peptides (ViraFEST assay). Nucleocapsid antibody negativity before and after vaccination indicated that healthy vaccinees had never had SARS-CoV-2 infection. The CDR3 extends over 14 amino acids. CDR1 and CDR2 (germline): MNHNS, SASEGT. With 6 bases removed from V and 5 bases from J, the gap between germline ends came to 15 bases. These data come from a study of vaccination and CD4 T cells after COVID-19.

Sequences were derived from CD4+ T cells from blood, cultured in vitro, sampled after SARS-CoV-2 vaccination. This receptor was taken from a human donor who received a COVID-19 vaccine. This chain joins TRBV6-1 and TRBJ2-3, with a possible D match to TRBD2 (7 bases). For the CDR3, the DNA is TGTGCCAGCAGGAGGGGGGGGCAGGGAGATACGCAGTATTTT. Translated, it gives CASRRGGQGDTQYF.